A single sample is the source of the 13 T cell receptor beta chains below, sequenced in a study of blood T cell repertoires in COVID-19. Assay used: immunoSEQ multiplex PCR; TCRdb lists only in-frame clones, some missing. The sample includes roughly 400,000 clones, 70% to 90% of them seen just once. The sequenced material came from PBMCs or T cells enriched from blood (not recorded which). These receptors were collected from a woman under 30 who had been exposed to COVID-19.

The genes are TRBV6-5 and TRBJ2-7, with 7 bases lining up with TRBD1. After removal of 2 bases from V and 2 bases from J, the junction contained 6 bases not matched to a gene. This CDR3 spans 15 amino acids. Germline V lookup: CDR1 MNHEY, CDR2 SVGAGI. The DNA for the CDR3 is TGTGCCAGCAGTTACGGGGCAGGGGGACCCTACGAGCAGTACTTC. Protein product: CASSYGAGGPYEQYF.

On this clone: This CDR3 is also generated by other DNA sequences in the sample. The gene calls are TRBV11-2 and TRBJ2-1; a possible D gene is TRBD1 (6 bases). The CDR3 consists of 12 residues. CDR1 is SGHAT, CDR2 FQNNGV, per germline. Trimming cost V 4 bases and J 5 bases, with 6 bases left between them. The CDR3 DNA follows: TGTGCCAGCAGCTCAGGGGACAATGAGCAGTTCTTC. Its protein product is CASSSGDNEQFF.

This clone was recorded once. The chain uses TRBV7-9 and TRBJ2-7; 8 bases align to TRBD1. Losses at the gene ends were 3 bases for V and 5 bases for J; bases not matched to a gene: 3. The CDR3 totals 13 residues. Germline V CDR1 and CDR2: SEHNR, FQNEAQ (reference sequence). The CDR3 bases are TGTGCCAGCAGCTTCCTGACAGGGGACGAGCAGTACTTC. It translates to CASSFLTGDEQYF.

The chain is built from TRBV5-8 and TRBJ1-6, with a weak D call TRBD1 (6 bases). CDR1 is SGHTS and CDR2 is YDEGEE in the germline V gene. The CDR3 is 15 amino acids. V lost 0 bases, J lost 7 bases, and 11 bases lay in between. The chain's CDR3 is CASSLGRGLNSPLHF. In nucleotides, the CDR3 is TGTGCCAGCAGCTTGGGCAGGGGCTTAAATTCACCCCTCCACTTT.

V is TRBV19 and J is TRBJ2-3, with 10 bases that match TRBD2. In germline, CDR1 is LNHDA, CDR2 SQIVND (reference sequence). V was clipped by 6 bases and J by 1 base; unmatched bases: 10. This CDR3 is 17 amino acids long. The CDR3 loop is CASRKRGLADRTDTQYF. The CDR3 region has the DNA TGTGCCAGTAGGAAAAGAGGACTAGCGGATCGCACAGATACGCAGTATTTT.

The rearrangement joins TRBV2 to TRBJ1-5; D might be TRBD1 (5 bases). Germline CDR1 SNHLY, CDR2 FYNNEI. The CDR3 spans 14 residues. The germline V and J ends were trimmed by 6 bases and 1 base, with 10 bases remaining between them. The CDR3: CASSDWTSNQPQHF. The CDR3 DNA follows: TGTGCCAGCAGCGATTGGACAAGCAATCAGCCCCAGCATTTT.

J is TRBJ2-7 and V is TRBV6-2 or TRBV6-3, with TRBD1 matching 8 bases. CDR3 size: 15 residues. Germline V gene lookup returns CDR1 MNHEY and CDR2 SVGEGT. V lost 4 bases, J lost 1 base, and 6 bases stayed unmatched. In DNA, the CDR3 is TGTGCCAGCAGTTTCGGACAGGGTGAATCCTACGAGCAGTACTTC. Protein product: CASSFGQGESYEQYF.

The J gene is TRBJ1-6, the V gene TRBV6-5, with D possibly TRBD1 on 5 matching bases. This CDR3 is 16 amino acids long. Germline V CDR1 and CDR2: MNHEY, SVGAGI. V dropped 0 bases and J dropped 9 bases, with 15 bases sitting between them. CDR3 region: CASSYSINRQASPLHF. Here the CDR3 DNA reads TGTGCCAGCAGTTACTCGATTAACAGGCAGGCTTCACCCCTCCACTTT.

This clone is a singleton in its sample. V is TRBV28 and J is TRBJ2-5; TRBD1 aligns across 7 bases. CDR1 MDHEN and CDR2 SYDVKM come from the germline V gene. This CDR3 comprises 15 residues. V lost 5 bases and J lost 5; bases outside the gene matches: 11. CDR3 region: CASSGTAKTKETQYF. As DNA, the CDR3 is TGTGCCAGCAGTGGGACAGCTAAAACCAAGGAGACCCAGTACTTC.

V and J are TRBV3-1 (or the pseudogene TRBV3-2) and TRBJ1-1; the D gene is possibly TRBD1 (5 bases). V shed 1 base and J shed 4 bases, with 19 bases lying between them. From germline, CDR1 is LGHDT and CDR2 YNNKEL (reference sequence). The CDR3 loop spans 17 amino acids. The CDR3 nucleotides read TGTGCCAGCAGCCAAGGCGGGGGGAGAGGGCGGATCACTGAAGCTTTCTTT. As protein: CASSQGGGRGRITEAFF.

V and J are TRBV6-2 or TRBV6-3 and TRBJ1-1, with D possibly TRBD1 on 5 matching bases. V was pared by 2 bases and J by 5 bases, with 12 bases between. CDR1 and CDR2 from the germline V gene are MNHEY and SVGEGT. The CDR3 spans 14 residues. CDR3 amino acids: CASSYGTGRTEAFF. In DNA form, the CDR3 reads TGTGCCAGCAGTTACGGTACAGGACGTACTGAAGCTTTCTTT.

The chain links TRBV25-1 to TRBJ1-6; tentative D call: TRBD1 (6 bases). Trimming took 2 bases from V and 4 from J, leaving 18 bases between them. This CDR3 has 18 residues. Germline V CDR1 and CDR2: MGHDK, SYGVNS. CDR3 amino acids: CASSEEGSQGSYNSPLHF. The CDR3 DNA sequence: TGTGCCAGCAGTGAAGAAGGTTCACAGGGCTCATATAATTCACCCCTCCACTTT. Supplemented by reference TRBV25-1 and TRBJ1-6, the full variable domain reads EADIYQTPRYLVIGTGKKITLECSQTMGHDKMYWYQQDPGMELHLIHYSYGVNSTEKGDLSSESTVSRIRTEHFPLTLESARPSHTSQYLCASSEEGSQGSYNSPLHFGNGTRLTVT.

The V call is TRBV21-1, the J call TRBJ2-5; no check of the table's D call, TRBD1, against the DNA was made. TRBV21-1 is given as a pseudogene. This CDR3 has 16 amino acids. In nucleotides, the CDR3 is TGTGCCAGCAGCAAAGGAAAGGGGGATAGCCAAGAGACCCAGTACTTC. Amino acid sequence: CASSKGKGDSQETQYF.